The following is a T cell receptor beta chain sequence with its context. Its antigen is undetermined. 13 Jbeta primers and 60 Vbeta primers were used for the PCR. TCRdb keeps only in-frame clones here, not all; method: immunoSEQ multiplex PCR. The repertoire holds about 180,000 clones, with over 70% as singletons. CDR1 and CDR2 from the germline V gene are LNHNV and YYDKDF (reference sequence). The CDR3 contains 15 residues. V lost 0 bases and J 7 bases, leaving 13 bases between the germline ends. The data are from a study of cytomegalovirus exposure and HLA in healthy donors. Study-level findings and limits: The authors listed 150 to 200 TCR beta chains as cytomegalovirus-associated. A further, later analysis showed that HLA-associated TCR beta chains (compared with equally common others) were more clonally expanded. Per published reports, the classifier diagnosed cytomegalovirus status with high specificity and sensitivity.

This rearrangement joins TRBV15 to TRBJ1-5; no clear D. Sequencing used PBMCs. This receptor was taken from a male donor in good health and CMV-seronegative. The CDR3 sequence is CATSREARGSQPQHF. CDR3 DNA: TGTGCCACCAGCAGAGAGGCAAGAGGGAGCCAGCCCCAGCATTTT.